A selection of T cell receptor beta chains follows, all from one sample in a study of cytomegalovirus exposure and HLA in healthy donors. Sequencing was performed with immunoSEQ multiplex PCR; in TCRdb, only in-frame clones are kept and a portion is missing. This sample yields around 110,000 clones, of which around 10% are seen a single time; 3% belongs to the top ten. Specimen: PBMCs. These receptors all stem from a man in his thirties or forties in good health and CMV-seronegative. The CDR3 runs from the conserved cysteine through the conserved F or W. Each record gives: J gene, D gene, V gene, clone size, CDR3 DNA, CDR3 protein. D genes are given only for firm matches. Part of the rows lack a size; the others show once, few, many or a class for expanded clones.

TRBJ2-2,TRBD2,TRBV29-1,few,TGCAGCGCGGGACTACCGAACACCGGGGAGCTGTTTTTT,CSAGLPNTGELFF
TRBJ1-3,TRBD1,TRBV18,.,TGTGCCAGCTCACCCCTGACAGGGGCTGGAAACACCATATATTTT,CASSPLTGAGNTIYF
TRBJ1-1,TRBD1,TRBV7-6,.,TGTGCCAGCAGCTTAAGCCCGACAGGGGAAGCTTTCTTT,CASSLSPTGEAFF
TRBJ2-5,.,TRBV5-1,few,TGCGCCAGCAGCTTGTCTGCACGAGGGAAAGAGACCCAGTACTTC,CASSLSARGKETQYF
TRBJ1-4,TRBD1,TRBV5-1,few,TGCGCCAGCAGTGGGACAGGTGGTTGGACTAATGAAAAACTGTTTTTT,CASSGTGGWTNEKLFF
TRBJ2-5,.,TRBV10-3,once,TGTGCCATCAGCCCAGGGTTTCGGGAGACCCAGTACTTC,CAISPGFRETQYF
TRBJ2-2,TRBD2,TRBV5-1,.,TGCGCCAGCAGAGAGCGGGAGGTTACCGGGGAGCTGTTTTTT,CASREREVTGELFF
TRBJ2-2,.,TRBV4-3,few,TGCGCCAGCAGCCTCACAGTCGTCACCGGGGAGCTGTTTTTT,CASSLTVVTGELFF
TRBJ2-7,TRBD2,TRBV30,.,TGTGCCTGGAGTGTACTCGGTAGCGGGGCGTCCTACGAGCAGTACTTC,CAWSVLGSGASYEQYF
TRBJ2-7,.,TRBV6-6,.,TGTGCCAGCAGCCCCCTCCCGGGGAGCTCCTACGAGCAGTACTTC,CASSPLPGSSYEQYF
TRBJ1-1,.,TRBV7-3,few,TGTGCCAGCAGCGGGGGGGGGCAAACTGAAGCTTTCTTT,CASSGGGQTEAFF
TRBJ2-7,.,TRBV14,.,TGTGCCAGCAGCCAAGATCTGCGACGGCTAGCGTCCTCCTACGAGCAGTACTTC,CASSQDLRRLASSYEQYF
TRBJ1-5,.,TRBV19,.,TGTGCCAGTAGTATTGCAGGGAGCAATCAGCCCCAGCATTTT,CASSIAGSNQPQHF
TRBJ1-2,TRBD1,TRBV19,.,TGTGCCAGTAGCAGGGGGACAGGGTATGGCTACACCTTC,CASSRGTGYGYTF
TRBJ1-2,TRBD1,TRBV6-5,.,TGTGCCAGCAGACGGACAGGGGGTGGCTATGGCTACACCTTC,CASRRTGGGYGYTF
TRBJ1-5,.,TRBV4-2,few,TGTGCCAGCAGCCAAGATATAGGCGGAGATCAGCCCCAGCATTTT,CASSQDIGGDQPQHF
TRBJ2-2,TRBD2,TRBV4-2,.,TGTGCCAGCAGCCAAGATTCAGCGGGAGGGCCCGTCGGGGAGCTGTTTTTT,CASSQDSAGGPVGELFF
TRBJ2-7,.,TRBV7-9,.,TGTGCCAGCAGCGCGACTGGGGGCCACGAGCAGTACTTC,CASSATGGHEQYF
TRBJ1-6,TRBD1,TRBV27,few,TGTGCCAGCACCAGGACAGGGGATATGTATTCACCCCTCCACTTT,CASTRTGDMYSPLHF
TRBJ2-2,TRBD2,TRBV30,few,TGTGCCTGTCCTAGGACTAGCGGAGGCGGGGAGCTGTTTTTT,CACPRTSGGGELFF
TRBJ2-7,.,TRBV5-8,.,TGTGCCAGCAGCTTGGGACGGACAGGGAGGGGACCTAACGAGCAGTACTTC,CASSLGRTGRGPNEQYF
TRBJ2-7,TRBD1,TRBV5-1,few,TGCGCCAGCAGCTTGACAGGGGGCAGGAACTACGAGCAGTACTTC,CASSLTGGRNYEQYF
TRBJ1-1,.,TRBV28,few,TGTGCCAGCAGTTTAGGGGGAGGCAGGAGGAACACTGAAGCTTTCTTT,CASSLGGGRRNTEAFF
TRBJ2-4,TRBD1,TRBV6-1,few,TGTGCCACCTCAGGGGGAGCCAAAAACATTCAGTACTTC,CATSGGAKNIQYF
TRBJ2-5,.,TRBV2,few,TGTGCCAGCAGTGCTGACTTTCAAGAGACCCAGTACTTC,CASSADFQETQYF
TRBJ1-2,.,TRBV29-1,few,TGCAGCGTAGCTGAGGACAGATCAAACTATGGCTACACCTTC,CSVAEDRSNYGYTF
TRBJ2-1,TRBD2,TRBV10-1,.,TGCGCCAGCAGTGAGTCGGACACCGGGACTATGCAGTTCTTC,CASSESDTGTMQFF
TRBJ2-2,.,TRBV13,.,TGTGCCAGCAGCTCCAAGGCCAGGGTGGCCAGGACCGGGGAGCTGTTTTTT,CASSSKARVARTGELFF
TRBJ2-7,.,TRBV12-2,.,TGTGCAAGTCGCTTAGAGCTTCTAGCGGGGGGGCCACACGAGCAGTACTTC,CASRLELLAGGPHEQYF
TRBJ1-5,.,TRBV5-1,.,TGCGCCAGCAGCTTATCAGGGAATCGCAATCAGCCCCAGCATTTT,CASSLSGNRNQPQHF
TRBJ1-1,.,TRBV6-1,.,TGTGCCAGCAGTGAAGGCGGGGGGCGTCAGATGAACACTGAAGCTTTCTTT,CASSEGGGRQMNTEAFF
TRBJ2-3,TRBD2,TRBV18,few,TGTGCCAGCTCACCGAGACTAGCGGGGGGGCCTCATCGGGAAGATACGCAGTATTTT,CASSPRLAGGPHREDTQYF
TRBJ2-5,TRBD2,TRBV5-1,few,TGCGCCAGCAGCCCAGGGACTAGCGCAAGCCAGTACTTC,CASSPGTSASQYF
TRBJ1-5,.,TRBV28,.,TGTGCCAGCAGCTCTACAGGGTACAATCAGCCCCAGCATTTT,CASSSTGYNQPQHF
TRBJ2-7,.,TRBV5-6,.,TGTGCCAGCAGCTTGGTCAGAGGAGAGCAGTACTTC,CASSLVRGEQYF
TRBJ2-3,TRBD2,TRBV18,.,TGTGCCAGCTCACCAGGACTAGCGGGAGTCTCAGATACGCAGTATTTT,CASSPGLAGVSDTQYF
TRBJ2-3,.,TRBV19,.,TGTGCCACCGAGGCGGGACCCACAGATACGCAGTATTTT,CATEAGPTDTQYF
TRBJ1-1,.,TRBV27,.,TGTGCCAGCAGTCGAGGAATGAACACTGAAGCTTTCTTT,CASSRGMNTEAFF
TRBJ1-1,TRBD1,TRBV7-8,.,TGTGCCAGCAGCTTAAGGGGGACAGGGGTTATGAACACTGAAGCTTTCTTT,CASSLRGTGVMNTEAFF
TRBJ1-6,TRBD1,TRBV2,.,TGTGCCAGCACTGGGCCTACGGGACAGGGTTATTCACCCCTCCACTTT,CASTGPTGQGYSPLHF
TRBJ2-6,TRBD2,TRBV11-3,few,TGTGCCAGCAGCTTGGGGGGGGTTGGGGCCAACGTCCTGACTTTC,CASSLGGVGANVLTF
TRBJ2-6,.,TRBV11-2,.,TGTGCCAGCAGCTTAGCAGTCCCAATCGCTTCTGGGGCCAACGTCCTGACTTTC,CASSLAVPIASGANVLTF
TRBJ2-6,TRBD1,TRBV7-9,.,TGTGCCAGCAGCTCCGGGACAGTCTTCCCTGGGGCCAACGTCCTGACTTTC,CASSSGTVFPGANVLTF
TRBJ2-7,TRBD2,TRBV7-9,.,TGTGCCAGCAGCTCCCCGGGACTAGCGGGAGCCTACGAGCAGTACTTC,CASSSPGLAGAYEQYF
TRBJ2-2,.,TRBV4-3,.,TGCGCCAGCAGCCAAGATGGCCGAGGTACCGGGGAGCTGTTTTTT,CASSQDGRGTGELFF
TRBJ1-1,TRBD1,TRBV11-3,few,TGTGCCAGCAGCTCGGGGGGGACAGACATGAACACTGAAGCTTTCTTT,CASSSGGTDMNTEAFF
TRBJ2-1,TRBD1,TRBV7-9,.,TGTGCCAGCAGCCCCCGGGACAGGGGGCATGAGCAGTTCTTC,CASSPRDRGHEQFF
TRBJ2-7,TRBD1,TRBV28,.,TGTGCCAGCAGTACAGGGGGCGCATCCTACGAGCAGTACTTC,CASSTGGASYEQYF
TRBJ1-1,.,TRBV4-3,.,TGCGCCAGCAGCCAAAAAGGACAGAACACTGAAGCTTTCTTT,CASSQKGQNTEAFF
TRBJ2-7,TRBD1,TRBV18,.,TGTGCCAGCTCACCACGCCGGGACAGCTACGAGCAGTACTTC,CASSPRRDSYEQYF
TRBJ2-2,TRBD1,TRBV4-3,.,TGCGCCAGCAGCCAAGACCCGGACAGGTATACTTCCACCGGGGAGCTGTTTTTT,CASSQDPDRYTSTGELFF
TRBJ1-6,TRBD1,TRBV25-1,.,TGTGCCAGCAACCCGACAGGGAATTCACCCCTCCACTTT,CASNPTGNSPLHF
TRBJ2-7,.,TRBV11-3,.,TGTGCCAGCAGCTTAGGTGGAGGCCCAACCTACGAGCAGTACTTC,CASSLGGGPTYEQYF
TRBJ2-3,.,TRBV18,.,TGTGCCAGCACGGGGGGCCCCACAGATACGCAGTATTTT,CASTGGPTDTQYF
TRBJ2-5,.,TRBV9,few,TGTGCCAGCAGCGTGAGCGGACGGGAGACCCAGTACTTC,CASSVSGRETQYF